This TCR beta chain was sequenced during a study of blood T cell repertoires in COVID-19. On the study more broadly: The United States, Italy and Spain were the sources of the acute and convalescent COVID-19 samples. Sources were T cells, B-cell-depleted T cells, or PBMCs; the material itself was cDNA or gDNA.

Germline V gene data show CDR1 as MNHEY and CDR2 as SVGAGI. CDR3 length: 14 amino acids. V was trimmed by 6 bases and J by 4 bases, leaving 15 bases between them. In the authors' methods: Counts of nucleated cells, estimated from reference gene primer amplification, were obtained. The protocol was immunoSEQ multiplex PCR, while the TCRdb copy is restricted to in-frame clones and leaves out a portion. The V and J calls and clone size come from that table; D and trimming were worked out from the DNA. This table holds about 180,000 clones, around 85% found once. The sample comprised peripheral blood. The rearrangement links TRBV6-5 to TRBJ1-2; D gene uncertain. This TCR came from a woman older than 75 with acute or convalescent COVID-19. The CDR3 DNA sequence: TGTGCCAGCAGCCTGCATGAGGTTGGCTATGGCTACACCTTC. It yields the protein CASSLHEVGYGYTF.